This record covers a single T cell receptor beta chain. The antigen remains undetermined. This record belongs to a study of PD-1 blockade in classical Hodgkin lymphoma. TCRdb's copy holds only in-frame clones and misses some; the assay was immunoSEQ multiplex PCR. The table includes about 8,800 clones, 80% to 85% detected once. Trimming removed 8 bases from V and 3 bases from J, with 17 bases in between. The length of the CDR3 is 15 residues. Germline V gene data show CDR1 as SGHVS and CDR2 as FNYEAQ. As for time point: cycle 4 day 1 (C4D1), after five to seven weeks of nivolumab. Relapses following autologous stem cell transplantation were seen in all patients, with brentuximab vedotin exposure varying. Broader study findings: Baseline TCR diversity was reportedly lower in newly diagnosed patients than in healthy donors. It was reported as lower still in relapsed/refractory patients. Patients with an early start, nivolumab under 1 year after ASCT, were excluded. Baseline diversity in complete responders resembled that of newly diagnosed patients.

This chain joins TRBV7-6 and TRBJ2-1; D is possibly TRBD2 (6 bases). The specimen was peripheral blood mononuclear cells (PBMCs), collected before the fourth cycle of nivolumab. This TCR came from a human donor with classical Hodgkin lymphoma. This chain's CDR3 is CASRRSGLYYNEQFF. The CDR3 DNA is TGTGCCAGCCGTAGATCGGGACTGTACTACAATGAGCAGTTCTTC.